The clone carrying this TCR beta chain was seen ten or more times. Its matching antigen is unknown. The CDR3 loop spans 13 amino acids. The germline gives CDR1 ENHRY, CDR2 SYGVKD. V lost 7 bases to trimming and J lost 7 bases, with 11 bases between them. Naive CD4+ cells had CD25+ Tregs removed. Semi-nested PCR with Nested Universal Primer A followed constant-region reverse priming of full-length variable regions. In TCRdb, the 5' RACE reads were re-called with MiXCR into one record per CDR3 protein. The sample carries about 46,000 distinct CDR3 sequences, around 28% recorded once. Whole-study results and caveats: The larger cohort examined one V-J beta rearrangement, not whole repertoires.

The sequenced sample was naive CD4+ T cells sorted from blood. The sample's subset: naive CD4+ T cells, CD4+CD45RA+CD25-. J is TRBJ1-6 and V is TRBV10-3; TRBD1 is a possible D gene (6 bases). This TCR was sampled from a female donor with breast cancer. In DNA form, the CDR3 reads TGTGCCATCATGGGGGCACTCAATTCACCCCTCCACTTT. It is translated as CAIMGALNSPLHF.